This TCR beta chain was captured by sequencing in a study of CD8+CD57+ T cells in acquired aplastic anemia. Whole-study context: Sorted CD4+ and CD8+ cells gave an average of roughly 3.2 ug of DNA. The study, taken as a whole, reports: In common between the patients and the controls were more than 25 CD8+ CDR3 sequences.

Sequenced patients had shown CD8+CD57+ cell expansion by flow cytometry. The patients, all of them, had severe acquired aplastic anemia. Patients had undergone no therapy by the time their blood was sampled. For this clonotype: Antigen: not known. Germline and junction disagree at one end, which may indicate a read error.

The use of genomic DNA as template underpinned the TCR beta VDJ and CDR3 profiling. A single record per CDR3 protein comes from TCRdb applying MiXCR to the reads. The profile shows 180,000 or so distinct CDR3 sequences, less than 50% of them singletons. Germline loops: CDR1 LGHDT, CDR2 YNNKEL (reference sequence). This CDR3 spans 15 amino acids. The chain uses TRBV3-1 and TRBJ1-4, with D possibly TRBD1 on 5 matching bases. Material for sequencing was sorted CD4+, CD8+, or CD8+CD57+ T cells (not recorded which) from PBMCs. The clonotype was recovered from a human donor with aplastic anemia. CDR3 residues: CASSLAQVGREKLVF. In nucleotides, the CDR3 is TGTGCCAGCAGCCTGGCACAGGTAGGTCGTGAAAAACTGGTTTTT.